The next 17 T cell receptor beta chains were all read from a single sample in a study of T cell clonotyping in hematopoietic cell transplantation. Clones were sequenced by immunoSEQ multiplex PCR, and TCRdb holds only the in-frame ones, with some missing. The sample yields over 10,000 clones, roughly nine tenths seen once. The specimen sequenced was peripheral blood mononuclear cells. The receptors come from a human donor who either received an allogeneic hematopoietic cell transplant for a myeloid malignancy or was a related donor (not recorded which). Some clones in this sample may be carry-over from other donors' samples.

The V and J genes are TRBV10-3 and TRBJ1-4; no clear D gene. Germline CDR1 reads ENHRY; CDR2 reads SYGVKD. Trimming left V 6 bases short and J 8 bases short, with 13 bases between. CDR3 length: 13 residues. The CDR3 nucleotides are TGTGCCATCAGCCGGGTTGGATACGAAAAACTGTTTTTT. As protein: CAISRVGYEKLFF.

CDR3 in amino acids: CASSEAGITYEQYV. CDR3 nucleotide sequence: TGTGCCAGCAGCGAAGCGGGGATTACCTACGAGCAGTACGTC. J is TRBJ2-7 and V is TRBV6-1, with TRBD2 identical over 7 bases. The CDR3 contains 14 residues. Looked up from germline, CDR1 is MNHNS and CDR2 is SASEGT.

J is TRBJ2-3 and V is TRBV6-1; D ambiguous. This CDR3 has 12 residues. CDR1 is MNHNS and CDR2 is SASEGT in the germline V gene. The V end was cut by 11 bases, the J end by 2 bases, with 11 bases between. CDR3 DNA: TGTGCCGCCCGGACGGACACAGATACGCAGTATTTT. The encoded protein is CAARTDTDTQYF.

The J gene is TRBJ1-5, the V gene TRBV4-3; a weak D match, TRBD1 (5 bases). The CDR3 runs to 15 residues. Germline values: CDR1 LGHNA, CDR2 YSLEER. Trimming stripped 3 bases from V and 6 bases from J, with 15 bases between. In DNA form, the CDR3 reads TGCGCCAGCAGCCAGCGGAGGGACGTAAGTCAGCCCCAGCATTTT. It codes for CASSQRRDVSQPQHF.

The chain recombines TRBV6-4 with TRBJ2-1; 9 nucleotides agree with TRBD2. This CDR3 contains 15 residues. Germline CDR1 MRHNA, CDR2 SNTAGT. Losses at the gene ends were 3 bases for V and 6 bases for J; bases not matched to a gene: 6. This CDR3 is CASSEVAGALNEQFF. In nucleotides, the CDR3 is TGTGCCAGCAGTGAGGTAGCGGGAGCCCTCAATGAGCAGTTCTTC.

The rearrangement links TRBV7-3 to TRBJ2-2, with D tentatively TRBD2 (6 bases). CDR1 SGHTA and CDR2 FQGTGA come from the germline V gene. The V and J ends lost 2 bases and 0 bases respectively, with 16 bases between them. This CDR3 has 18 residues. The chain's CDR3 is CASSLGGVGKTNTGELFF. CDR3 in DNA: TGTGCCAGCAGCTTAGGAGGGGTAGGGAAAACGAACACCGGGGAGCTGTTTTTT.

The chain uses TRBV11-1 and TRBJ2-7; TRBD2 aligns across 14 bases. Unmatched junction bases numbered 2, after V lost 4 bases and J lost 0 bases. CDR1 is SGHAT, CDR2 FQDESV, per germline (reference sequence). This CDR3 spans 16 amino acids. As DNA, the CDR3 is TGTGCCAGCAGCTGGACTAGCGGGGGGAGCTCCTACGAGCAGTACTTC. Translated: CASSWTSGGSSYEQYF.

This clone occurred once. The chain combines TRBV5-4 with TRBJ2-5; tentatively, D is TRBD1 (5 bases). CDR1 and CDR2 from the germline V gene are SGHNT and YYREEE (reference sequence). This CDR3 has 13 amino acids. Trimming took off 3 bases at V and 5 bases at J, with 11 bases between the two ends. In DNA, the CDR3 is TGTGCCAGCAGCTCGGATCCAGGGGAGACCCAGTACTTC. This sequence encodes CASSSDPGETQYF.

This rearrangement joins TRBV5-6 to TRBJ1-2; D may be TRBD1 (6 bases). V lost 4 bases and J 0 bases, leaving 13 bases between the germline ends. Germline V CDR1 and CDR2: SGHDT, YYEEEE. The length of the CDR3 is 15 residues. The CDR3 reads CASSVGGGSNYGYTF. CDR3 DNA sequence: TGTGCCAGCAGCGTCGGGGGCGGTTCTAACTATGGCTACACCTTC.

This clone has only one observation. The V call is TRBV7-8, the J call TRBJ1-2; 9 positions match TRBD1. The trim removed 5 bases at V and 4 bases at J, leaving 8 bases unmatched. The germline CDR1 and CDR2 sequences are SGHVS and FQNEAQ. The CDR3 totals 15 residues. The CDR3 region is CASSESQGAGYGYTF. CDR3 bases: TGTGCCAGCAGCGAATCACAGGGGGCTGGCTATGGCTACACCTTC.

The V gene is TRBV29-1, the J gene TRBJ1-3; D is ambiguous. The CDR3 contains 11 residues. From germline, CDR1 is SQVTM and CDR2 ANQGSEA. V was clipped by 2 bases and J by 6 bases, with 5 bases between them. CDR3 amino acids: CSVESLNTIYF. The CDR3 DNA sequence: TGCAGCGTTGAATCGTTAAACACCATATATTTT.

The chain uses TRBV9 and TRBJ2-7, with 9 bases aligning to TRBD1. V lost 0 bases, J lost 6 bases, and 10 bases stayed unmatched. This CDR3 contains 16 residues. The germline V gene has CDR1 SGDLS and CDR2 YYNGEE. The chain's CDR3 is CASSVEGTGLSGEQYF. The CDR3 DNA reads TGTGCCAGCAGCGTAGAGGGGACAGGGCTGTCTGGCGAGCAGTACTTC.

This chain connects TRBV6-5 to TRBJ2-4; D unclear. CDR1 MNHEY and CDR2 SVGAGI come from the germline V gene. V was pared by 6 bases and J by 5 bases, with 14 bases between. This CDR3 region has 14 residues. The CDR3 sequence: CASRLDLGQNIQYF. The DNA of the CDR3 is TGTGCCAGCAGATTGGACCTAGGTCAAAACATTCAGTACTTC.

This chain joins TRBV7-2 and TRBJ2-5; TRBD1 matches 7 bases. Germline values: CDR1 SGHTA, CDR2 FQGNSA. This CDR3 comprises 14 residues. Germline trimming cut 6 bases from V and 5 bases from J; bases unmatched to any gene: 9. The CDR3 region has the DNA TGTGCCAGCAGTCCACAGGGGTTTCTGGAGACCCAGTACTTC. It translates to CASSPQGFLETQYF.

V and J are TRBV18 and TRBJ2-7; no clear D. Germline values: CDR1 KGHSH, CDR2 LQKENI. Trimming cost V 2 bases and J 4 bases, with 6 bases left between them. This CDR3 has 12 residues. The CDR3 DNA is TGTGCCAGCTCACCAATCGGGTACGAGCAGTACTTC. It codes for CASSPIGYEQYF.

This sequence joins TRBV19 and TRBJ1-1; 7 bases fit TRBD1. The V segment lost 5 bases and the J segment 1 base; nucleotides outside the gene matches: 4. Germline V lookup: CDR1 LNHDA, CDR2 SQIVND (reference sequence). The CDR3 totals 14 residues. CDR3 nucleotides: TGTGCCAGTAGTCAGGGGGGGACGAACACTGAAGCTTTCTTT. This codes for CASSQGGTNTEAFF.

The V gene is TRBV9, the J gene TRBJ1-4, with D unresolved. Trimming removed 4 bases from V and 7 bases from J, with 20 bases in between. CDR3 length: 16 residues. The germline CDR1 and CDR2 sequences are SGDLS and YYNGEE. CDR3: CASSTLGRPGVEKLFF. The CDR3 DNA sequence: TGTGCCAGCAGCACCTTGGGCAGGCCTGGGGTTGAAAAACTGTTTTTT.